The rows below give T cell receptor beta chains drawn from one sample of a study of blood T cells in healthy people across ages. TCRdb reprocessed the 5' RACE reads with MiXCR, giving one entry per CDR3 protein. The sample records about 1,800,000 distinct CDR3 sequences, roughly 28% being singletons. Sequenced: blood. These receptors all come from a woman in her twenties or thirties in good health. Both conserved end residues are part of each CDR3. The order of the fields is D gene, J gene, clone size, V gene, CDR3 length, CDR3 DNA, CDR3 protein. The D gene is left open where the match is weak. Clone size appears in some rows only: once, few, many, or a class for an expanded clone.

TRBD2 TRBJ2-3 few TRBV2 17 TGTGCCAGCAGTGCCATATCTAGGACTAGCGCGGAAGATACGCAGTATTTT CASSAISRTSAEDTQYF
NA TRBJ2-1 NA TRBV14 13 TGTGCCAGCAGCCAAGGGGGGCGGTTAGCGCAGTTCTTC CASSQGGRLAQFF
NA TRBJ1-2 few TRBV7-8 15 TGTGCCAGCAGCAGGCGTCAAGAGCTAAACTATGGCTACACCTTC CASSRRQELNYGYTF
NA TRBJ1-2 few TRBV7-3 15 TGTGCCAGCAGCTTGCATCCCACGTTGGGCTATGGCTACACCTTC CASSLHPTLGYGYTF
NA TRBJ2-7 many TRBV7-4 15 TGTGCCAGCAGCTCTAGGGGGGACGGGAGCTACGAGCAGTACTTC CASSSRGDGSYEQYF
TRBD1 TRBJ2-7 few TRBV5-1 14 TGTGCCAGCAGCTGGACAGGGAAGTTGGTCGAGCAGTACTTC CASSWTGKLVEQYF
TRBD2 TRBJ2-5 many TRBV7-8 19 TGTGCCTCCTTTGGACCGGGACTAGCGACTAGCTACGGGGGGGAGACCCAGTACTTC CASFGPGLATSYGGETQYF
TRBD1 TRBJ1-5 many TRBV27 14 TGTGCCAGCGGCTCCGGGACAGGGCGGAAACCCCAGCATTTT CASGSGTGRKPQHF
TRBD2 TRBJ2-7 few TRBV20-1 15 TGCAGTGCTAGAGATTTAAGCGGGAGTAGGGAAGAGCAGTACTTC CSARDLSGSREEQYF
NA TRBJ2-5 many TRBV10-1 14 TGCGCCAGCAGTCCCTCCGGGCTGCAAGAGACCCAGTACTTC CASSPSGLQETQYF
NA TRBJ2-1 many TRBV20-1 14 TGCAGTGCGGGCAAGGAGACAGGTTACAATGAGCAGTTCTTC CSAGKETGYNEQFF
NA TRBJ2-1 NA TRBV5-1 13 TGCGCCAGCAGCGTAATCAGGGACGCTGAGCAGTTCTTC CASSVIRDAEQFF
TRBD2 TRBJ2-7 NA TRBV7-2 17 TGTGCCAGCAGCCCTCCGACAGCGGGAGGGCTCTACAATGAGCAGTACTTC CASSPPTAGGLYNEQYF
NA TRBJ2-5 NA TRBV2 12 TGTGCCGAACCGTGCCTCGTGGAGACCCAGTACTTC CAEPCLVETQYF
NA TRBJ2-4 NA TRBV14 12 TGTGCCAGCAGCCAACTTTACAATGAGCAGTACTTC CASSQLYNEQYF
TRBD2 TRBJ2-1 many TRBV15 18 TGTGCCACCAGCAGAGATTGGGGACTAGCGAAGGGTTACAATGAGCAGTTCTTC CATSRDWGLAKGYNEQFF
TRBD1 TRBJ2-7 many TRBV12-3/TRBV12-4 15 TGTGCCAGCAGAGGAGACAGGGGAGTTATCCACGAGCAGTACTTC CASRGDRGVIHEQYF
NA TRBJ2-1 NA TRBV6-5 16 TGTGCCAGCGGCGGGTGGCCCGCGCAAGCCTACAATGAGCAGTTCTTC CASGGWPAQAYNEQFF
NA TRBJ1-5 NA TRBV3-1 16 TGTGCCAGCAGCCAAGGGGCGGGGACCGGGGGTCGGCCCCAGCATTTT CASSQGAGTGGRPQHF
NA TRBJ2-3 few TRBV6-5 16 TGTGCCGGCAGTTACGAAAGGGGAAGTGTGTCAGATACGCAGTATTTT CAGSYERGSVSDTQYF
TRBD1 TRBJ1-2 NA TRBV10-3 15 TGTGCCATCAGTGAGGGGACAGGGAATAACTATGGCTACACCTTC CAISEGTGNNYGYTF
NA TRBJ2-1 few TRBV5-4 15 TGTGCCAGCAGCCCTAGGGGGGAAGGCTACAATGAGCAGTTCTTC CASSPRGEGYNEQFF
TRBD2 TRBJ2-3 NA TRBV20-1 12 TGCAGTGCTAGAGGCGGGAGGGCCACGCAGTATTTT CSARGGRATQYF
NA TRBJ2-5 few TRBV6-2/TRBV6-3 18 TGTGCCAGCAGTTTTCGGCCCCGAGACACGAGCTATTCAGAGACCCAGTACTTC CASSFRPRDTSYSETQYF
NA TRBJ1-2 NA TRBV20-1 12 TGCAGGGCTAGAATAGGGGATCGCGGCTACACCTTC CRARIGDRGYTF
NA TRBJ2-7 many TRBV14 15 TGTGCCAGCAGCCAAGGGGCTGGGAGATCCTACGAGCAGTACTTC CASSQGAGRSYEQYF
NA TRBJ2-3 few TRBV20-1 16 TGCAGTGCTAGAGCCCCTTTCGGGAGAGACACAGATACGCAGTATTTT CSARAPFGRDTDTQYF
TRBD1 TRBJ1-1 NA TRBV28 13 TGTGCCAGCACCCGTCCCGGGACAGGGGACGCTTTCTTT CASTRPGTGDAFF
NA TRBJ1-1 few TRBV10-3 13 TGTGCCATCAGTGGACAAGCGAACACTGAAGCTTTCTTT CAISGQANTEAFF
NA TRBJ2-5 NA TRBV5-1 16 TGCGCCAGCAGCTTGTCGGGACGGGTGCTACAAGAGACCCAGTACTTC CASSLSGRVLQETQYF
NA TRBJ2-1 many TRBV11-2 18 TGTGCCAGCAACCTCACCCCTCAAGAGGATAGCGTTTACAATGAGCAGTTCTTC CASNLTPQEDSVYNEQFF
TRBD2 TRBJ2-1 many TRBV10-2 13 TGCGCCAGCACCTTCCTAGCGGAAAATGAGCAGTTCTTC CASTFLAENEQFF